Detailed here is one TCR beta chain. Its specificity is unknown. CD8+CD57+ cell expansion, shown by flow cytometry, had occurred in the patients selected for sequencing. This sample is part of a study of CD8+CD57+ T cells in acquired aplastic anemia. V lost 6 bases and J lost 5, with 26 bases in between. Germline values: CDR1 LNHDA, CDR2 SQIVND (reference sequence). This CDR3 comprises 17 residues. Study findings and constraints: The study identified around 28 CD8+ CDR3 sequences shared by patients and controls.

Profiles of TCR beta VDJ and CDR3 were generated from a genomic DNA template. TCRdb analysed the reads with MiXCR anew, one entry per CDR3 protein. The sample shows 150,000 to 200,000 distinct CDR3 sequences, around half of them seen only once. The clonotype was recovered from a human donor with aplastic anemia. The rearrangement links TRBV19 to TRBJ2-7; possible D gene TRBD1, 6 bases. Sequenced input: sorted CD4+, CD8+, or CD8+CD57+ T cells (not recorded which) from PBMCs. The CDR3 nucleotides are TGTGCCAGTAGCCAACCGGCCGGGACAAGTACCGGCCACGAGCAGTACTTC. Translated, it gives CASSQPAGTSTGHEQYF.